The 16 T cell receptor beta chains below were found in one sample sequenced in a study of T cell changes during pregnancy in multiple sclerosis. Profiling relied on immunoSEQ multiplex PCR, and the TCRdb table lists in-frame clones only, not all of them. Among tens of thousands of clones listed, just over 85% were seen once. This sample comprised CD4+ T cells from peripheral blood mononuclear cells, obtained in the first trimester of pregnancy. Receptors were obtained from a female donor in good health, enrolled as a control in a pregnancy study.

As DNA, the CDR3 is TGCGCCAGCAGTACAGCCCTATCGGAGACCCAGTACTTC. This translates into CASSTALSETQYF. V usage is TRBV5-1 and J usage is TRBJ2-5, with unresolved D. The CDR3 extends over 13 amino acids. V was trimmed by 5 bases and J by 5 bases, leaving 13 bases between them. Germline V gene lookup returns CDR1 SGHRS and CDR2 YFSETQ.

This CDR3 reads CASSRPAGDRGVGELFF. The DNA of the CDR3 is TGTGCCAGCAGCCGCCCCGCTGGGGACAGGGGGGTCGGGGAGCTGTTTTTT. The rearrangement links TRBV13 to TRBJ2-2, with 11 nucleotides matching TRBD1. CDR3 length: 17 amino acids. Germline assignment: CDR1 PRHDT and CDR2 FYEKMQ (reference sequence). The J segment lost 7 bases and the V segment lost 5 bases, leaving 12 bases of the junction unmatched.

The chain uses TRBV7-2 and TRBJ2-1, with 9 bases aligning to TRBD2. Looked up from germline, CDR1 is SGHTA and CDR2 is FQGNSA. Losses at the gene ends were 1 base for V and 7 bases for J; bases not matched to a gene: 11. CDR3 length: 17 amino acids. The CDR3 here is CASSLGHTAGGLNEQFF. Written as DNA, the CDR3 is TGTGCCAGCAGCTTAGGGCATACGGCGGGGGGGCTAAATGAGCAGTTCTTC.

This chain uses TRBV6-5 with TRBJ1-2; D is possibly TRBD1 (5 bases). V lost 7 bases to trimming and J lost 4 bases, with 16 bases between them. Germline assignment: CDR1 MNHEY and CDR2 SVGAGI. The CDR3 has 14 residues. The CDR3 DNA sequence: TGTGCCAGCACCAAAGGGGCGAGGATCTATGGCTACACCTTC. Protein product: CASTKGARIYGYTF.

The chain employs TRBV5-1 and TRBJ2-1; TRBD2 matches at 8 bases. The germline V gene encodes CDR1 SGHRS and CDR2 YFSETQ. The ends lost 2 bases at V and 1 base at J; junction bases unmatched: 2. The CDR3 is 15 amino acids. CDR3: CASSLAGASYNEQFF. The CDR3 coding sequence is TGCGCCAGCAGCTTAGCGGGGGCATCCTACAATGAGCAGTTCTTC.

Written as DNA, the CDR3 is TGTGCCAGCAGCTGGCTTTACGAGCAGTACTTC. Protein: CASSWLYEQYF. This rearrangement joins TRBV11-2 to TRBJ2-7; D is undetermined. CDR1 is SGHAT, CDR2 FQNNGV, per germline. There are 11 residues in the CDR3. The V gene lost 4 bases and the J gene lost 4 bases, with 5 bases spanning the gap.

V is TRBV7-9 and J is TRBJ1-5; 9 bases map to TRBD1. The germline V gene encodes CDR1 SEHNR and CDR2 FQNEAQ (reference sequence). This CDR3 is built from 16 residues. After removal of 1 base from V and 3 bases from J, the junction contained 4 bases not matched to a gene. CDR3 protein: CASSLGDRGYNQPQHF. The DNA of the CDR3 is TGTGCCAGCAGCTTAGGAGACAGGGGGTACAATCAGCCCCAGCATTTT.

V gene TRBV19 combines with J gene TRBJ2-3; D is possibly TRBD2 (5 bases). V lost 4 bases and J lost 3, with 11 bases in between. CDR1 and CDR2 from the germline V gene are LNHDA and SQIVND (reference sequence). The CDR3 is 14 amino acids. DNA of the CDR3: TGTGCCAGTAGTACGGGTCCGGGGACAGATACGCAGTATTTT. Its protein product is CASSTGPGTDTQYF.

This chain links TRBV29-1 with TRBJ1-2; D is ambiguous. Looked up from germline, CDR1 is SQVTM and CDR2 is ANQGSEA. The ends were cut back, 5 bases at V and 4 bases at J, with 14 bases in the middle. The CDR3 spans 13 residues. This chain's CDR3 is CSVSEGDTYGYTF. CDR3 DNA: TGCAGCGTTTCAGAGGGAGATACCTATGGCTACACCTTC.

This clone is classed as medium-sized. This chain uses TRBV7-2 with TRBJ1-5, with 9 positions matching TRBD1. V was pared by 2 bases and J by 4 bases, with 3 bases of the junction left unmatched. Looked up from germline, CDR1 is SGHTA and CDR2 is FQGNSA. The CDR3 spans 15 residues. CDR3 nucleotides: TGTGCCAGCAGCTTATTAGGGACAGGGAATCAGCCCCAGCATTTT. It is translated as CASSLLGTGNQPQHF.

V and J are TRBV19 and TRBJ1-1; 7 nucleotides line up with TRBD1. V lost 6 bases and J lost 1; bases outside the gene matches: 5. The length of the CDR3 is 14 residues. Germline CDR1 reads LNHDA; CDR2 reads SQIVND (reference sequence). CDR3 in amino acids: CASSRQGRNTEAFF. CDR3 nucleotides: TGTGCCAGTAGCCGACAGGGTCGGAACACTGAAGCTTTCTTT.

This chain links TRBV30 with TRBJ1-4; no reliable D call. Germline V gene sequence: CDR1 GTSNPN, CDR2 SVGIG (reference sequence). This CDR3 comprises 13 residues. Trimming removed 2 bases from V and 5 bases from J, with 9 bases in between. The chain's CDR3 is CAWSSNSNEKLFF. The CDR3 DNA reads as TGTGCCTGGAGTAGTAACTCAAATGAAAAACTGTTTTTT.

V usage is TRBV11-3 and J usage is TRBJ2-5, with D possibly being TRBD1 (6 bases). V lost 1 base and J lost 0, with 15 bases in between. This CDR3 is built from 17 residues. The germline V gene has CDR1 SGHNT and CDR2 YENEEA. The CDR3 coding sequence is TGTGCCAGCAGCTTAGTCCGGGACAACCTGTACCAAGAGACCCAGTACTTC. Amino acid sequence: CASSLVRDNLYQETQYF.

The chain links TRBV27 to TRBJ2-2, with a tentative D call TRBD1 (5 bases). The CDR3 loop spans 16 amino acids. V was clipped by 3 bases and J by 0 bases, with 11 bases between them. Germline CDR1 MNHEY, CDR2 SMNVEV (reference sequence). In DNA form, the CDR3 reads TGTGCCAGCAGTTTTAGTGGGGCCGCGAACACCGGGGAGCTGTTTTTT. Protein product: CASSFSGAANTGELFF.

This chain's CDR3 is CSVVMGLMGPGNEQFF. CDR3 nucleotides: TGCAGCGTTGTCATGGGTTTGATGGGCCCTGGCAATGAGCAGTTCTTC. The rearrangement uses TRBV29-1 and TRBJ2-1; D uncertain. Between the trimmed V and J ends, which lost 4 bases and 6 bases, there was a span of 22 bases. The length of the CDR3 is 16 residues. CDR1 and CDR2 (germline): SQVTM, ANQGSEA.

V gene TRBV4-2 combines with J gene TRBJ1-5; D not certain. Germline V gene lookup returns CDR1 LGHNA and CDR2 YNFKEQ. The CDR3 length is 15 residues. Trimming took off 0 bases at V and 6 bases at J, with 12 bases between the two ends. The DNA for the CDR3 is TGTGCCAGCAGCCAAGACGGCGCCGAGGGTCAGCCCCAGCATTTT. This sequence encodes CASSQDGAEGQPQHF.